Following are 28 T cell receptor beta chains from one sample sequenced in a study of blood T cell repertoires in COVID-19. Repertoires were generated with immunoSEQ multiplex PCR, while TCRdb's copy carries only in-frame clones and drops some. The sample has approximately 130,000 clones; roughly 72% are singletons. Material for sequencing was peripheral blood. The receptor set was obtained from a human donor in a cohort sampled during active COVID-19.

This chain joins TRBV18 and TRBJ1-3; possible D gene TRBD1, 6 bases. This CDR3 has 15 residues. V was shortened by 6 bases and J by 4 bases, with 16 bases between the two germline ends. Germline V gene sequence: CDR1 KGHSH, CDR2 LQKENI. The CDR3 region has the DNA TGTGCCAGCTCGCCCCAGGGGAACCTGGGAAACACCATATATTTT. Translating it yields CASSPQGNLGNTIYF.

The chain links TRBV28 to TRBJ2-5; no reliable D call. The CDR3 contains 14 residues. The V and J ends lost 1 base and 1 base respectively, with 7 bases between them. Germline V gene lookup returns CDR1 MDHEN and CDR2 SYDVKM. Here the CDR3 DNA reads TGTGCCAGCAGTTTATTTCCCGGCCAAGAGACCCAGTACTTC. Protein sequence: CASSLFPGQETQYF.

The rearrangement links TRBV6-6 to TRBJ1-4, with D uncertain. The ends were cut back, 1 base at V and 0 bases at J, with 9 bases in the middle. Germline V gene data show CDR1 as MNHNY and CDR2 as SVGAGI (reference sequence). The CDR3 has 16 amino acids. The CDR3 DNA is TGTGCCAGCAGTTACTTCCCCCCGGCAACTAATGAAAAACTGTTTTTT. This translates into CASSYFPPATNEKLFF.

The rearrangement joins TRBV2 to TRBJ2-1; 10 positions match TRBD2. V shed 7 bases and J 4 bases; nucleotides not matched to a gene: 1. Germline V gene lookup returns CDR1 SNHLY and CDR2 FYNNEI. This CDR3 region has 13 residues. In DNA form, the CDR3 reads TGTGCCAGCATGGGACTAGCGTACAATGAGCAGTTCTTC. Translated, it gives CASMGLAYNEQFF.

This chain joins TRBV5-1 and TRBJ1-4, with 8 nucleotides matching TRBD1. The trim removed 0 bases at V and 6 bases at J, leaving 4 bases unmatched. Looked up from germline, CDR1 is SGHRS and CDR2 is YFSETQ. This CDR3 contains 15 residues. The CDR3 DNA follows: TGCGCCAGCAGCTTGGAAGGGACAGGATATGAAAAACTGTTTTTT. Translated, it gives CASSLEGTGYEKLFF.

The CDR3 protein is CAISGQASNQPQHF. Here the CDR3 DNA reads TGTGCCATCTCGGGACAGGCGAGCAATCAGCCCCAGCATTTT. V gene TRBV19 combines with J gene TRBJ1-5; 8 bases map to TRBD1. The CDR3 has 14 amino acids. Germline CDR1 is LNHDA and CDR2 is SQIVND (reference sequence). V was pared by 10 bases and J by 1 base, with 6 bases of the junction left unmatched.

In its sample, this clone was seen once. The chain combines TRBV19 with TRBJ2-1; 7 bases fit TRBD1. In germline, CDR1 is LNHDA, CDR2 SQIVND (reference sequence). This CDR3 comprises 16 residues. V lost 5 bases to trimming and J lost 9 bases; unmatched junction nucleotides: 16. Written as DNA, the CDR3 is TGTGCCAGTAGTCCCATAACAGGGGAGAAAGTGAGTGAGCAGTTCTTC. It codes for CASSPITGEKVSEQFF.

The chain is built from TRBV28 and TRBJ2-7; the match to TRBD1 covers 10 bases. The CDR3 sequence is 15 residues long. Trimming at V came to 6 bases and at J to 2 bases, leaving 7 bases not matched to a gene. Germline-derived CDR1 and CDR2 are MDHEN and SYDVKM. CDR3 nucleotides: TGTGCCAGCAGCTGGCTGACAGGGGGCACCTACGAGCAGTACTTC. It yields the protein CASSWLTGGTYEQYF.

This clone was seen only once. The chain has TRBV19 and TRBJ1-5; D remains ambiguous. Trimming removed 1 base from V and 0 bases from J, with 4 bases in between. CDR1 is LNHDA, CDR2 SQIVND, per germline (reference sequence). This CDR3 comprises 14 residues. CDR3 region: CASSIGSSNQPQHF. As DNA, the CDR3 is TGTGCCAGTAGTATAGGCAGTAGCAATCAGCCCCAGCATTTT.

The chain carries TRBV30 and TRBJ2-1; 8 nucleotides match TRBD2. Germline CDR1 and CDR2: GTSNPN and SVGIG (reference sequence). This CDR3 has 13 amino acids. V was pared by 0 bases and J by 10 bases, with 5 bases of the junction left unmatched. CDR3 sequence: CAWSVPRGGEQFF. The CDR3 bases are TGTGCCTGGAGTGTCCCCCGGGGGGGGGAGCAGTTCTTC.

The rearrangement joins TRBV5-1 to TRBJ1-1, with unresolved D. The CDR3 contains 13 residues. The germline V and J ends were trimmed by 4 bases and 5 bases, with 12 bases remaining between them. Germline values: CDR1 SGHRS, CDR2 YFSETQ. The CDR3 loop is CASSRDGETEAFF. The CDR3 coding sequence is TGCGCCAGCAGCCGCGACGGGGAGACTGAAGCTTTCTTT.

The chain is built from TRBV5-1 and TRBJ2-5; D is unclear. The CDR3 is 14 amino acids. V shed 4 bases and J shed 0 bases, with 10 bases lying between them. Germline CDR1 SGHRS, CDR2 YFSETQ. This CDR3 reads CASSSSTYQETQYF. The CDR3 coding sequence is TGCGCCAGCAGCAGCTCAACCTACCAAGAGACCCAGTACTTC. The complete variable domain, with remaining parts taken from reference TRBV5-1 and TRBJ2-5, reads KAGVTQTPRYLIKTRGQQVTLSCSPISGHRSVSWYQQTPGQGLQFLFEYFSETQRNKGNFPGRFSGRQFSNSRSEMNVSTLELGDSALYLCASSSSTYQETQYFGPGTRLLVL.

The chain joins TRBV5-1 to TRBJ1-6, with 9 bases fitting TRBD1. The length of the CDR3 is 15 residues. V lost 4 bases and J lost 7; bases outside the gene matches: 6. Germline V gene sequence: CDR1 SGHRS, CDR2 YFSETQ. In DNA form, the CDR3 reads TGCGCCAGCAGCAGCACAGGGGGCGGGAATTCACCCCTCCACTTT. It specifies CASSSTGGGNSPLHF.

This sequence joins TRBV6-1 and TRBJ2-1; 10 bases map to TRBD2. The germline V gene has CDR1 MNHNS and CDR2 SASEGT. J lost 3 bases, V lost 2 bases, and 1 base had no gene match. This CDR3 comprises 15 residues. CDR3 protein: CASSETSGDYNEQFF. The DNA for the CDR3 is TGTGCCAGCAGTGAAACTAGCGGGGACTACAATGAGCAGTTCTTC.

CDR3 DNA sequence: TGTGCCAGCAGTCGGGGACAGGCGAACACTGAAGCTTTCTTT. Its protein product is CASSRGQANTEAFF. The rearrangement uses TRBV27 and TRBJ1-1, with TRBD1 identical over 8 bases. Unmatched junction bases numbered 3, after V lost 5 bases and J lost 1 base. Germline values: CDR1 MNHEY, CDR2 SMNVEV (reference sequence). This CDR3 comprises 14 residues.

J is TRBJ2-5 and V is TRBV30; D uncertain. Trimming pared 1 base from V and 5 bases from J, leaving 11 bases between. CDR1 and CDR2 (germline): GTSNPN, SVGIG (reference sequence). The CDR3 spans 13 residues. CDR3 in amino acids: CAWSGRVYETQYF. The CDR3 nucleotides are TGTGCCTGGAGTGGAAGAGTATATGAGACCCAGTACTTC.

The chain joins TRBV6-5 to TRBJ1-2; 9 bases match TRBD1. The CDR3 consists of 14 residues. The V gene end was trimmed by 0 bases and the J gene end by 4 bases; junction bases not matched to a gene: 0. Per germline, CDR1 MNHEY and CDR2 SVGAGI. In DNA form, the CDR3 reads TGTGCCAGCAGTTACTCGACAGGGGGCTATGGCTACACCTTC. Amino acids: CASSYSTGGYGYTF.

The chain links TRBV9 to TRBJ1-3; the D is unclear. V was trimmed by 0 bases and J by 0 bases, leaving 7 bases between them. The germline V gene has CDR1 SGDLS and CDR2 YYNGEE. The CDR3 covers 15 residues. The CDR3 loop reads CASSVGAASGNTIYF. Here the CDR3 DNA reads TGTGCCAGCAGCGTAGGGGCAGCCTCTGGAAACACCATATATTTT.

The J gene is TRBJ2-7, the V gene TRBV7-9; 10 bases agree with TRBD1. Germline lookup yields CDR1 SEHNR and CDR2 FQNEAQ (reference sequence). The CDR3 covers 16 residues. Trimming cost V 0 bases and J 1 base; bases outside gene matches: 3. In nucleotides, the CDR3 is TGTGCCAGCAGCTTAGCATGGGACAGGGGATCCTACGAGCAGTACTTC. Protein sequence: CASSLAWDRGSYEQYF.

This chain uses TRBV9 with TRBJ2-7; TRBD2 matches at 9 bases. Germline CDR1 SGDLS, CDR2 YYNGEE. CDR3 length equals 15 residues. Trimming removed 4 bases from V and 0 bases from J; junction bases left unmatched: 5. The DNA for the CDR3 is TGTGCCAGCAGCCCCAGCGGGGGGATCTCCTACGAGCAGTACTTC. Translated: CASSPSGGISYEQYF.

In DNA form, the CDR3 reads TGTGCCATCAGTGAGTCGGGGGGGGAGACCCAGTACTTC. Translation gives CAISESGGETQYF. The rearrangement links TRBV10-3 to TRBJ2-5; 7 positions match TRBD2. CDR3 length equals 13 residues. Germline-derived CDR1 and CDR2 are ENHRY and SYGVKD. J gave up 5 bases and V 0 bases, and 0 bases lay outside the gene matches.

The genes are TRBV19 and TRBJ1-5; 9 nucleotides match TRBD1. J lost 2 bases, V lost 5 bases, and 19 bases had no gene match. The germline gives CDR1 LNHDA, CDR2 SQIVND (reference sequence). This CDR3 contains 20 residues. CDR3 sequence: CASSAPGQGFSRFGNQPQHF. The CDR3, as DNA: TGTGCCAGTAGTGCACCGGGACAGGGCTTCTCGAGATTCGGCAATCAGCCCCAGCATTTT. Looking up the rest from reference TRBV19 and TRBJ1-5 gives the full variable domain: DGGITQSPKYLFRKEGQNVTLSCEQNLNHDAMYWYRQDPGQGLRLIYYSQIVNDFQKGDIAEGYSVSREKKESFPLTVTSAQKNPTAFYLCASSAPGQGFSRFGNQPQHFGDGTRLSIL.

The chain is built from TRBV10-3 and TRBJ1-1, with a possible D match to TRBD1 (5 bases). Trimming removed 6 bases at V and 3 bases at J, with 23 bases between. This CDR3 has 17 residues. Germline CDR1 ENHRY, CDR2 SYGVKD. CDR3 nucleotide sequence: TGTGCCATCAGCGACGCCGGGGGGGAAGGGGTTTACACTGAAGCTTTCTTT. It is translated as CAISDAGGEGVYTEAFF.

J is TRBJ2-7 and V is TRBV4-1; 8 positions match TRBD1. The CDR3 contains 15 residues. J was trimmed by 4 bases and V by 4 bases; bases with no gene match: 9. The germline gives CDR1 MGHRA, CDR2 YSYEKL. The CDR3 protein is CASSLGQEGLYEQYF. The CDR3 bases are TGCGCCAGCAGCCTGGGACAGGAGGGACTTTACGAGCAGTACTTC.

The CDR3 nucleotides read TGCGCCAGCAGCTTCGGGTCTGGGGCCAACGTCCTGACTTTC. Amino acids: CASSFGSGANVLTF. The rearrangement joins TRBV5-1 to TRBJ2-6; no firm D call. CDR3 length: 14 residues. Germline V gene sequence: CDR1 SGHRS, CDR2 YFSETQ. Trimming left V 2 bases short and J 1 base short, with 4 bases between.

This chain links TRBV13 with TRBJ1-1; D uncertain. Per the germline V gene, CDR1 is PRHDT and CDR2 is FYEKMQ (reference sequence). Trimming pared 5 bases from V and 0 bases from J, leaving 13 bases between. The CDR3 totals 15 residues. CDR3 amino acids: CASSNSGLMNTEAFF. DNA for the CDR3: TGTGCCAGCAGCAACTCAGGATTAATGAACACTGAAGCTTTCTTT.

Here the CDR3 DNA reads TGTGTCAGAAGCCCACAGGAAACATATAGCAATCAGCCCCAGCATTTT. The encoded protein is CVRSPQETYSNQPQHF. The V and J genes are TRBV7-5 and TRBJ1-5; the D call in the table, TRBD1, was not verified against the DNA. TRBV7-5 corresponds to a pseudogene. The CDR3 runs to 16 residues.

CDR3 nucleotides: TGTGCCTGGAGAGCGGGACAGGGGGATGAAAAACTGTTTTTT. Protein: CAWRAGQGDEKLFF. The rearrangement links TRBV30 to TRBJ1-4, with 11 bases identical to TRBD1. V shed 3 bases and J 6 bases; nucleotides not matched to a gene: 3. There are 14 residues in the CDR3. Germline V lookup: CDR1 GTSNPN, CDR2 SVGIG (reference sequence). The full variable domain, its missing parts supplied by reference TRBV30 and TRBJ1-4, is SQTIHQWPATLVQPVGSPLSLECTVEGTSNPNLYWYRQAAGRGLQLLFYSVGIGQISSEVPQNLSASRPQDRQFILSSKKLLLSDSGFYLCAWRAGQGDEKLFFGSGTQLSVL.